This TCR beta chain emerged from a study of blood T cell repertoires in COVID-19. Study at large: Samples came from the United States, Italy and Spain, spanning acute and convalescent COVID-19. The cDNA or gDNA used as material had been derived from T cells, B-cell-depleted T cells, or PBMCs.

As originally analysed: Quantification of nucleated cells was approximated via reference gene primer amplification. This table comes from immunoSEQ multiplex PCR, and its TCRdb copy is limited to in-frame clones, with some not included. That table gives V, J and clone size, and the DNA gave D and trimming. Of approximately 130,000 clones in the sample, about 76% were seen once. The CDR3 contains 13 residues. CDR1 is MDHEN, CDR2 SYDVKM, per germline. Deletions cut 2 bases from V and 4 bases from J, with 8 bases between. This TCR came from an elderly man with acute or convalescent COVID-19. V usage is TRBV28 and J usage is TRBJ1-1; the D is unclear. The sample consisted of peripheral blood. CDR3 in amino acids: CASSLGGSTEAFF. DNA for the CDR3: TGTGCCAGCAGTTTAGGAGGGAGCACTGAAGCTTTCTTT.